This T cell receptor beta chain was obtained from a study of shared clonotypes between healthy human individuals. This CDR3 is built from 15 residues. Trimming took off 8 bases at V and 1 base at J, with 16 bases between the two ends. Germline CDR1 and CDR2: MNHEY and SMNVEV (reference sequence). Clones were read by immunoSEQ multiplex PCR, and TCRdb kept only the in-frame ones, dropping some. The data hold 1.5 million to 2.5 million clones, with just under 95% observed a single time. Naive CD8 cells comprised CD45RO-negative, CCR7-positively selected cells, excluding terminally differentiated effector memory CD45RA+ cells.

The receptor was derived from a man between 18 and 29 years old in good health. Material for sequencing was naive CD8+ T cells sorted from blood. This chain links TRBV27 with TRBJ2-3; D possibly corresponds to TRBD2 (7 bases). The CDR3 here is CASAPGGAGTDTQYF. In nucleotides, the CDR3 is TGTGCCAGCGCTCCTGGGGGGGCGGGCACAGATACGCAGTATTTT.